One sample yielded the 14 T cell receptor beta chains listed below, sequenced in a study of cytomegalovirus exposure and HLA in healthy donors. With 60 Vbeta and 13 Jbeta primers, the PCR was carried out. Clones were sequenced by immunoSEQ multiplex PCR, and TCRdb holds only the in-frame ones, with some missing. This sample has some 130,000 clones, with 74% found just once. Input material: PBMCs. The receptors derive from a male donor in good health and CMV-seronegative.

The count of this clone is one. The CDR3 is CASSRTRTSYEQYF. The CDR3 nucleotides read TGTGCCAGCAGTCGGACTCGGACCTCCTACGAGCAGTACTTC. The chain carries TRBV27 and TRBJ2-7; the D gene is possibly TRBD2 (5 bases). Germline V lookup: CDR1 MNHEY, CDR2 SMNVEV (reference sequence). The length of the CDR3 is 14 residues. Trimming took off 5 bases at V and 0 bases at J, with 11 bases between the two ends.

V is TRBV13 and J is TRBJ2-3, with TRBD1 matching over 10 bases. CDR3 length: 18 residues. With V trimmed by 5 bases and J by 4 bases, 15 bases remained unmatched. Germline assignment: CDR1 PRHDT and CDR2 FYEKMQ (reference sequence). As DNA, the CDR3 is TGTGCCAGCAGCCTTCTAACGAGGACAGGGGGAAGGGCAGATACGCAGTATTTT. Translated: CASSLLTRTGGRADTQYF.

The gene calls are TRBV5-1 and TRBJ2-5; D is ambiguous. The germline CDR1 and CDR2 sequences are SGHRS and YFSETQ. This CDR3 comprises 13 residues. Trimming pared 0 bases from V and 1 base from J, leaving 4 bases between. For the CDR3, the DNA is TGCGCCAGCAGCTTGGGACTCCAAGAGACCCAGTACTTC. It is translated as CASSLGLQETQYF.

The CDR3 nucleotides are TGTGCCAGCAGTTCCCGGGGGGTCTCCTACGAGCAGTACTTC. Protein: CASSSRGVSYEQYF. The genes are TRBV28 and TRBJ2-7, with 7 bases fitting TRBD2. This CDR3 comprises 14 residues. The V gene's germline CDR1 is MDHEN and CDR2 SYDVKM. V lost 4 bases and J lost 0; bases outside the gene matches: 3.

The chain joins TRBV4-1 to TRBJ1-5; D gene uncertain. The CDR3 has 17 residues. Germline assignment: CDR1 MGHRA and CDR2 YSYEKL. Trimming pared 1 base from V and 0 bases from J, leaving 13 bases between. In nucleotides, the CDR3 is TGCGCCAGCAGCCAAGGAATGGAGGGTGTTAGCAATCAGCCCCAGCATTTT. Translated: CASSQGMEGVSNQPQHF.

The chain combines TRBV29-1 with TRBJ2-3; 9 bases are shared with TRBD2. The CDR3 loop spans 11 amino acids. The germline gives CDR1 SQVTM, CDR2 ANQGSEA. V trimming: 3 bases; J trimming: 11 bases; junction bases outside the gene matches: 3. DNA for the CDR3: TGCAGCGTTGAGGGAGCGGGGGGGCAGTATTTT. It yields the protein CSVEGAGGQYF.

The chain couples TRBV6-5 to TRBJ2-7; D unresolved. CDR1 and CDR2 (germline): MNHEY, SVGAGI. The CDR3 covers 14 residues. Trimming took off 0 bases at V and 3 bases at J, with 9 bases between the two ends. The CDR3 nucleotides read TGTGCCAGCAGTTACTCACGGGTCTTCTACGAGCAGTACTTC. It encodes CASSYSRVFYEQYF.

The chain is built from TRBV30 and TRBJ1-1; 8 bases fit TRBD1. Germline assignment: CDR1 GTSNPN and CDR2 SVGIG (reference sequence). V trimming: 5 bases; J trimming: 5 bases; junction bases outside the gene matches: 7. The CDR3 extends over 13 amino acids. The CDR3 protein is CAWARGPGTEAFF. CDR3 coding DNA: TGTGCCTGGGCCAGGGGGCCGGGGACTGAAGCTTTCTTT.

Only a few counts were recorded for this clone. The V and J genes are TRBV5-1 and TRBJ1-5, with D perhaps TRBD1 (5 bases). The CDR3 runs to 15 residues. The V end was cut by 4 bases, the J end by 2 bases, with 13 bases between. The germline CDR1 and CDR2 sequences are SGHRS and YFSETQ. CDR3 nucleotide sequence: TGCGCCAGCAGCGCTGTCGGGGGTCGCAATCAGCCCCAGCATTTT. It encodes CASSAVGGRNQPQHF.

This chain connects TRBV6-7 to TRBJ2-5; TRBD2 agrees at 11 bases. The end of the DNA aligns better with TRBJ2-7, so the J call may be wrong. TRBV6-7 qualifies as an ORF whose function is uncertain. This CDR3 contains 19 residues. The CDR3 region is CASSYIRTSGFSGIYEQYF. As DNA, the CDR3 is TGTGCCAGCAGTTATATAAGGACTAGCGGGTTTTCGGGAATCTACGAGCAGTACTTC.

Turning to this clone: Germline is not matched at one junction end, which may reflect a read error. V is TRBV4-2 and J is TRBJ2-1; 8 bases map to TRBD2. The CDR3 length is 17 residues. Germline V gives CDR1 LGHNA, CDR2 YNFKEQ. CDR3 in DNA: TGTGCCAGCAGCCCGCAACAAATCCGGACTAGCTTCAATAAGCAGTTCTTC. As protein: CASSPQQIRTSFNKQFF.

V is TRBV4-3 and J is TRBJ2-6; D uncertain. The CDR3 is 18 residues long. Germline V gene lookup returns CDR1 LGHNA and CDR2 YSLEER. V lost 2 bases and J lost 0, with 14 bases in between. This CDR3 is CASSQWASSPSGANVLTF. Written as DNA, the CDR3 is TGCGCCAGCAGCCAATGGGCCAGTTCGCCCTCTGGGGCCAACGTCCTGACTTTC.

J is TRBJ2-5 and V is TRBV5-6, with 10 bases that match TRBD2. With the DNA end fitting TRBJ2-7 better, the J assignment may be wrong. This CDR3 contains 17 residues. Germline CDR1 and CDR2: SGHDT and YYEEEE. The CDR3 coding sequence is TGTGCCAGCAGCGGGTTGGGCACAGCGGGAGGGATCTACGAGCAGTACTTC. This codes for CASSGLGTAGGIYEQYF.

This clone occurred once. V usage is TRBV30 and J usage is TRBJ1-3; perhaps TRBD1 as D (6 bases). The CDR3 is 15 residues long. Germline V lookup: CDR1 GTSNPN, CDR2 SVGIG (reference sequence). V lost 1 base and J lost 0, with 10 bases in between. The CDR3 reads CAWSGGGASGNTIYF. The CDR3 nucleotides are TGTGCCTGGAGTGGTGGGGGGGCCTCTGGAAACACCATATATTTT.